These 14 T cell receptor beta chains originate from one sample sequenced in a study of spatial heterogeneity in lung cancer. The time point is: sample taken at primary tumor resection. Unsorted whole RNA from tumor, nontumor lung or frozen PBMC underwent sequencing. TCRdb re-derived calls from the 5' RACE reads in MiXCR, one entry per CDR3 protein. The repertoire has around 60,000 distinct CDR3 sequences, less than 10% of them found once; the top ten carry around 15%. The sample in question was PBMCs, obtained at surgery. Receptor source: a female donor with early-stage non-small cell lung cancer.

In its sample, this clonotype was seen a few times. The chain combines TRBV6-2 or TRBV6-3 with TRBJ2-3; D is undetermined. The V and J ends lost 3 bases and 6 bases respectively, with 16 bases between them. This CDR3 region has 15 residues. Germline-derived CDR1 and CDR2 are MNHEY and SVGEGT. CDR3 sequence: CASSYSERAPDTQYF. The CDR3 coding sequence is TGTGCCAGCAGTTATTCTGAACGGGCCCCGGATACGCAGTATTTT.

This clonotype has more than one count but fewer than ten. The rearrangement joins TRBV14 to TRBJ1-1, with no clear D. Per germline, CDR1 SGHDN and CDR2 FVKESK. Trimming took off 1 base at V and 1 base at J, with 4 bases between the two ends. The CDR3 runs to 13 residues. The CDR3 here is CASSQGQNTEAFF. CDR3 bases: TGTGCCAGCAGCCAAGGACAGAACACTGAAGCTTTCTTT.

This clonotype showed up just a few times. The V and J genes are TRBV10-3 and TRBJ2-1; D may be TRBD1 or TRBD2 (6 bases each). CDR1 is ENHRY and CDR2 is SYGVKD in the germline V gene. Trimming removed 0 bases from V and 5 bases from J, with 17 bases in between. The CDR3 is made up of 17 amino acids. The CDR3 coding sequence is TGTGCCATCAGTGAGTCGCGGAGGGGGGCTGAAGACAATGAGCAGTTCTTC. Translation: CAISESRRGAEDNEQFF.

This clonotype was found many times. V gene TRBV5-1 combines with J gene TRBJ2-7; the D gene is possibly TRBD1 (5 bases). With 0 bases removed from V and 5 bases from J, the gap between germline ends came to 12 bases. The CDR3 is 14 residues long. In germline, CDR1 is SGHRS, CDR2 YFSETQ. The CDR3 DNA is TGCGCCAGCAGCTTGGTTGCAGGGCACGACGAGCAGTACTTC. It yields the protein CASSLVAGHDEQYF.

This clonotype was picked up a small number of times. The chain links TRBV24-1 to TRBJ2-2; 8 positions agree with TRBD1. In germline, CDR1 is KGHDR, CDR2 SFDVKD. This CDR3 contains 16 residues. After removal of 2 bases from V and 0 bases from J, the junction contained 1 base not matched to a gene. The CDR3 is CATSDSDRANTGELFF. Here the CDR3 DNA reads TGTGCCACCAGTGATTCGGACAGGGCGAACACCGGGGAGCTGTTTTTT.

This clonotype appeared many times. CDR3 loop: CASSQSGLGLTDTQYF. The CDR3 nucleotides read TGTGCCAGCAGCCAGAGCGGGCTGGGGCTCACAGATACGCAGTATTTT. The V gene is TRBV3-1, the J gene TRBJ2-3; TRBD2 might be the D (6 bases). This CDR3 is built from 16 residues. CDR1 and CDR2 (germline): LGHDT, YNNKEL (reference sequence). V gave up 3 bases and J gave up 2 bases, with 15 bases separating them.

This clonotype came up a few times. CDR3 DNA: TGTGCCACCAATCTCGGGAGGGACAATGAGCAGTTCTTC. It encodes CATNLGRDNEQFF. The V gene is TRBV24-1, the J gene TRBJ2-1, with 8 bases that match TRBD2. The CDR3 is 13 amino acids. The germline CDR1 and CDR2 sequences are KGHDR and SFDVKD. V lost 8 bases and J lost 5; bases outside the gene matches: 4.

This chain uses TRBV7-9 with TRBJ2-5; 10 nucleotides align to TRBD2. The length of the CDR3 is 15 residues. Germline CDR1 reads SEHNR; CDR2 reads FQNEAQ (reference sequence). J was trimmed by 1 base and V by 4 bases; bases with no gene match: 3. The CDR3 reads CASSSLAGGQETQYF. Here the CDR3 DNA reads TGTGCCAGCAGCTCATTAGCGGGAGGCCAAGAGACCCAGTACTTC.

This clonotype occurred many times. This chain uses TRBV7-9 with TRBJ2-7; D is uncertain. The CDR3 contains 13 residues. From germline, CDR1 is SEHNR and CDR2 FQNEAQ (reference sequence). Deletions cut 4 bases from V and 4 bases from J, with 11 bases between. The CDR3 coding sequence is TGTGCCAGCAGCTCCCCCCCGGAGTACGAGCAGTACGTC. Its protein product is CASSSPPEYEQYV.

This clonotype was detected only a few times. The rearrangement uses TRBV6-6 and TRBJ2-2; D remains ambiguous. The V end was cut by 2 bases, the J end by 1 base, with 2 bases between. Germline loops: CDR1 MNHNY, CDR2 SVGAGI (reference sequence). The CDR3 has 13 amino acids. CDR3 residues: CASSYKNTGELFF. The CDR3 bases are TGTGCCAGCAGTTACAAGAACACCGGGGAGCTGTTTTTT.

This clonotype has just a few counts. The V call is TRBV10-1, the J call TRBJ1-1; the match to TRBD1 covers 7 bases. The CDR3 extends over 13 amino acids. CDR1 is WNHNN, CDR2 SYGVQD, per germline (reference sequence). The junction had 6 bases not matched to a gene; V was cut back by 5 bases and J by 6 bases. The CDR3 protein is CASSRRQGSEAFF. DNA of the CDR3: TGCGCCAGCAGTAGAAGACAGGGCTCTGAAGCTTTCTTT.

Of note for this clonotype: A much larger clone differs by one base, so this may be a read error. The rearrangement uses TRBV2 and TRBJ1-1; 7 nucleotides match TRBD1. This CDR3 contains 13 residues. Germline CDR1 reads SNHLY; CDR2 reads FYNNEI. In nucleotides, the CDR3 is TGTGCCAGCAGTCAGGGGGAGAACACTGGAGCTTTCTTT. This sequence encodes CASSQGENTGAFF.

The CDR3 nucleotides are TGTGCCAGCAGCTACGGGACAGTGAACACTGAAGCTTTCTTT. It encodes CASSYGTVNTEAFF. The genes are TRBV7-9 and TRBJ1-1; TRBD1 aligns across 7 bases. The length of the CDR3 is 14 residues. CDR1 is SEHNR and CDR2 is FQNEAQ in the germline V gene (reference sequence). V lost 4 bases and J lost 0; bases outside the gene matches: 2.

This clonotype showed up just a few times. The V and J genes are TRBV28 and TRBJ2-3, with 10 bases identical to TRBD2. V shed 6 bases and J 1 base; nucleotides not matched to a gene: 16. CDR1 and CDR2 from the germline V gene are MDHEN and SYDVKM. The CDR3 contains 19 residues. CDR3 nucleotide sequence: TGTGCCAGCAGCGCGACGGGACTAGCGATGTTTCGGCGCACAGATACGCAGTATTTT. Protein: CASSATGLAMFRRTDTQYF.